This T cell receptor (beta chain) appears in the sequencing data of a study of CD8 T cells in ankylosing spondylitis. By quantitative 5'-RACE with molecular barcodes, the TCR beta libraries were made. TCRdb reanalysed the 5' RACE reads using MiXCR and keeps one entry per CDR3 protein. The table has 700,000 to 1,000,000 distinct CDR3 sequences, roughly 12% seen once. Per germline, CDR1 SGHRS and CDR2 YFSETQ. V lost 3 bases and J 9 bases, leaving 13 bases between the germline ends. The CDR3 extends over 13 amino acids. Findings of the study overall: Typical of ankylosing spondylitis blood, it appeared, was a TCR beta motif of fewer than 10 highly homologous variants. A subset of motif variants has previously been described in the synovial fluid and blood of reactive arthritis.

This clonotype was found a few times. Its antigen remains unidentified. This sequence originates from a male donor with ankylosing spondylitis. This chain joins TRBV5-1 and TRBJ1-5; D gene unclear. Material for sequencing was blood, either unsorted or a sorted T cell fraction (not recorded which). CDR3 in DNA: TGCGCCAGCAGCTCGGTGGACGGCGGGCCCCAGCATTTT. Residues: CASSSVDGGPQHF.